A selection of T cell receptor beta chains follows, all from one sample in a study of shared T cell receptors in the human thymus. The repertoire was sequenced with immunoSEQ multiplex PCR; TCRdb's copy has only in-frame clones and lacks some. The sample has about 660,000 clones, around 87% seen once; the top ten hold roughly 0.0086%. These data were also filed under a second study, of human thymus T cells.

What was sequenced was thymocytes. The receptors stem from a boy under two years old with a congenital heart defect. The CDR3 runs from the conserved cysteine through the conserved F or W. The D gene is left open where the match is weak. Expanded clones get a size class; other rows say once, few or many, or leave the size out.

J: TRBJ1-2; size: few; length: 15; V: TRBV19; D: NA; DNA: TGTGCCAGTAGTATGGTCAGGGGCCATAACTATGGCTACACCTTC; CDR3: CASSMVRGHNYGYTF
J: TRBJ1-6; size: NA; length: 15; V: TRBV25-1; D: NA; DNA: TGTGCCAGCAGCCAGGACAGAGAAAGGAATTCACCCCTCCACTTT; CDR3: CASSQDRERNSPLHF
J: TRBJ1-2; size: NA; length: 13; V: TRBV6-5; D: NA; DNA: TGTGCCAGCAGTTACGGGACAACTTATGGCTACACCTTC; CDR3: CASSYGTTYGYTF
J: TRBJ1-1; size: NA; length: 14; V: TRBV27; D: NA; DNA: TGTGCCAGCAGTTTTCAGCGCCGGCGGGATGAAGCTTTCTTT; CDR3: CASSFQRRRDEAFF
J: TRBJ2-2; size: once; length: 16; V: TRBV29-1; D: TRBD1; DNA: TGCAGCGTTCTTCAGCGGACAGGGGCGAACACCGGGGAGCTGTTTTTT; CDR3: CSVLQRTGANTGELFF
J: TRBJ2-7; size: NA; length: 15; V: TRBV11-2; D: NA; DNA: TGTGCCAGCAGCTTAGCACCCCCAGGGACCTACGAGCAGTACTTC; CDR3: CASSLAPPGTYEQYF
J: TRBJ2-7; size: NA; length: 14; V: TRBV9; D: NA; DNA: TGTGCCAGCAGCGTAGAAGACAGGACCTACGAGCAGTACTTC; CDR3: CASSVEDRTYEQYF
J: TRBJ1-2; size: NA; length: 15; V: TRBV27; D: TRBD1; DNA: TGTGCCAGCAAGGGACAGGGGGCGTTTCACTATGGCTACACCTTC; CDR3: CASKGQGAFHYGYTF
J: TRBJ1-5; size: NA; length: 18; V: TRBV4-1; D: NA; DNA: TGCGCCAGCAGCCACAGACTTAAGGGGGAGGGGGACAATCAGCCCCAGCATTTT; CDR3: CASSHRLKGEGDNQPQHF
J: TRBJ2-7; size: few; length: 15; V: TRBV6-4; D: TRBD2; DNA: TGTGCCAGCAGTCGACTGACTAGCGGGAACTACGAGCAGTACTTC; CDR3: CASSRLTSGNYEQYF
J: TRBJ2-1; size: NA; length: 16; V: TRBV28; D: TRBD2; DNA: TGTGCCAGCGCCGGACTAGCGGGGGATTGGGCCAATGAGCAGTTCTTC; CDR3: CASAGLAGDWANEQFF
J: TRBJ1-2; size: few; length: 16; V: TRBV10-3; D: NA; DNA: TGTGCCATCAGTGACAGGAACGACGAACCGAACTATGGCTACACCTTC; CDR3: CAISDRNDEPNYGYTF
J: TRBJ2-1; size: NA; length: 13; V: TRBV2; D: TRBD2; DNA: TGTGCCAGCAGTGGGGAGGGGCCGGATGAGCAGTTCTTC; CDR3: CASSGEGPDEQFF
J: TRBJ2-1; size: NA; length: 14; V: TRBV27; D: TRBD1; DNA: TGTGCCAGCAGTTTGGGCGCAGGGGGCAATGAGCAGTTCTTC; CDR3: CASSLGAGGNEQFF
J: TRBJ2-3; size: NA; length: 15; V: TRBV6-4; D: NA; DNA: TGTGCCAGCAGTCCGCAAGCGGGTTGCACAGATACGCAGTATTTT; CDR3: CASSPQAGCTDTQYF
J: TRBJ2-1; size: NA; length: 11; V: TRBV20-1; D: NA; DNA: TGCAGTCCCCGAGCGTACAATGAGCAGTTCTTC; CDR3: CSPRAYNEQFF
J: TRBJ1-1; size: NA; length: 20; V: TRBV4-1; D: NA; DNA: TGCGCCAGCAGCCAAGATAGTAGGGGGGGGCCAGGCGGGATGAACACTGAAGCTTTCTTT; CDR3: CASSQDSRGGPGGMNTEAFF
J: TRBJ2-1; size: NA; length: 16; V: TRBV27; D: NA; DNA: TGTGCCAGCAGTTTATCGGCAGACCCAGCACGGGGTGAGCAGTTCTTC; CDR3: CASSLSADPARGEQFF
J: TRBJ2-2; size: NA; length: 16; V: TRBV7-9; D: TRBD1; DNA: TGTGCCAGCAGCACACTGGACAGGGAGGACACCGGGGAGCTGTTTTTT; CDR3: CASSTLDREDTGELFF
J: TRBJ2-7; size: NA; length: 16; V: TRBV7-9; D: NA; DNA: TGTGCCAGCAGCCTAAGCGGGTGGGTGCGGTCCTACGAGCAGTACTTC; CDR3: CASSLSGWVRSYEQYF
J: TRBJ1-5; size: NA; length: 13; V: TRBV9; D: TRBD1; DNA: TGTGCCAGATACGGGACAGGGGGGCAGCCCCAGCATTTT; CDR3: CARYGTGGQPQHF
J: TRBJ1-2; size: NA; length: 18; V: TRBV7-2; D: TRBD1; DNA: TGTGCCAGCAGCTTAGAAAGGGGGCCCCATCCTGGCGAGATCGGCTACACCTTC; CDR3: CASSLERGPHPGEIGYTF
J: TRBJ2-7; size: NA; length: 13; V: TRBV27; D: TRBD2; DNA: TGTGCCAGCCGGGGGGGGGCCCACTACGAGCAGTACTTC; CDR3: CASRGGAHYEQYF
J: TRBJ2-7; size: NA; length: 13; V: TRBV11-3; D: NA; DNA: TGTGCCAGCAGCTCGACTCCCTCCTTGGAGCAGTACTTC; CDR3: CASSSTPSLEQYF
J: TRBJ1-2; size: NA; length: 15; V: TRBV5-5; D: NA; DNA: TGTGCCAGCAGCTTGTGGGGTCCAGGGAACTATGGCTACACCTTC; CDR3: CASSLWGPGNYGYTF
J: TRBJ1-1; size: NA; length: 17; V: TRBV25-1; D: TRBD1; DNA: TGTGCCAGCAGTGCCCCCGACAGGGGAGGATTGAACACTGAAGCTTTCTTT; CDR3: CASSAPDRGGLNTEAFF
J: TRBJ2-7; size: NA; length: 14; V: TRBV5-1; D: TRBD2; DNA: TGCGCCATCCACCGTCGACTAGCGGCCTACGAGCAGTACTTC; CDR3: CAIHRRLAAYEQYF
J: TRBJ2-7; size: NA; length: 14; V: TRBV6-1; D: NA; DNA: TGTGCCAGCAGTGTCCGGGACAAGGCCTACGAGCAGTACTTC; CDR3: CASSVRDKAYEQYF
J: TRBJ2-7; size: NA; length: 16; V: TRBV21-1; D: NA; DNA: TGTGCCGGCAGCTCTCCCGGATCAGGGACAATCCACGAGCAGTACTTC; CDR3: CAGSSPGSGTIHEQYF
J: TRBJ1-3; size: NA; length: 13; V: TRBV28; D: NA; DNA: TGTGCCAGCAAAGCAGGGGACGAAAACACCATATATTTT; CDR3: CASKAGDENTIYF
J: TRBJ1-1; size: NA; length: 16; V: TRBV7-9; D: NA; DNA: TGTGCCAGCAGCAGAACACTCCGGGGAATGAACACTGAAGCTTTCTTT; CDR3: CASSRTLRGMNTEAFF
J: TRBJ1-4; size: NA; length: 16; V: TRBV2; D: NA; DNA: TGTGCCAGCAGTGAAGCCCAGGGACATCATAATGAAAAACTGTTTTTT; CDR3: CASSEAQGHHNEKLFF
J: TRBJ2-1; size: NA; length: 19; V: TRBV4-3; D: TRBD1; DNA: TGCGCCAGCAGCCAGACCGGGACAGGGGGCTTGTCTCCCTACAATGAGCAGTTCTTC; CDR3: CASSQTGTGGLSPYNEQFF
J: TRBJ2-1; size: NA; length: 16; V: TRBV5-1; D: TRBD1; DNA: TGCGCCAGCAGCTTGGGATCGGGACAGGGCTACAATGAGCAGTTCTTC; CDR3: CASSLGSGQGYNEQFF
J: TRBJ1-4; size: NA; length: 14; V: TRBV7-9; D: NA; DNA: TGTGCCAGCAGCTTTGGGGAGACAAATGAAAAACTGTTTTTT; CDR3: CASSFGETNEKLFF
J: TRBJ1-2; size: NA; length: 13; V: TRBV2; D: NA; DNA: TGTGCCAGCAGCAGAGGGGGGGGCGACGGCTACACCTTC; CDR3: CASSRGGGDGYTF
J: TRBJ1-2; size: NA; length: 17; V: TRBV19; D: TRBD1; DNA: TGTGCCAGTAGTATAACAGGGGCCCCCCACCACCCCTATGGCTACACCTTC; CDR3: CASSITGAPHHPYGYTF
J: TRBJ1-1; size: NA; length: 13; V: TRBV5-1; D: TRBD1; DNA: TGCGCCAGCAGCTTCACAGGGGGGACTGAAGCTTTCTTT; CDR3: CASSFTGGTEAFF
J: TRBJ1-1; size: few; length: 16; V: TRBV2; D: NA; DNA: TGTGCCAGCAGGTTGGTGTTCCGCGAGATGAACACTGAAGCTTTCTTT; CDR3: CASRLVFREMNTEAFF
J: TRBJ2-2; size: few; length: 17; V: TRBV27; D: TRBD2; DNA: TGTGCCAGCAGTTGTATTAGCGGGACCTCGAACACCGGGGAGCTGTTTTTT; CDR3: CASSCISGTSNTGELFF
J: TRBJ1-1; size: NA; length: 16; V: TRBV6-5; D: NA; DNA: TGTGCCAGCAGTTACTCGCCCGGACAGCTGAACACTGAAGCTTTCTTT; CDR3: CASSYSPGQLNTEAFF
J: TRBJ2-1; size: NA; length: 16; V: TRBV25-1; D: TRBD2; DNA: TGTGCCAGCAGTGAGACCAGCGGGAGCGGAACCAATGAGCAGTTCTTC; CDR3: CASSETSGSGTNEQFF
J: TRBJ2-2; size: NA; length: 15; V: TRBV7-6; D: TRBD1; DNA: TGTGCCAGCAGCAGACAGGGGGCGCAGAACGGGGAGCTGTTTTTT; CDR3: CASSRQGAQNGELFF
J: TRBJ2-3; size: NA; length: 18; V: TRBV4-3; D: NA; DNA: TGCGCCAGCAGCCAAGATCGTGACAGTTCGGCTAGCACAGATACGCAGTATTTT; CDR3: CASSQDRDSSASTDTQYF
J: TRBJ1-5; size: NA; length: 13; V: TRBV28; D: NA; DNA: TGTGCCAGCACTCAAGAGGGATATCAGCCCCAGCATTTT; CDR3: CASTQEGYQPQHF
J: TRBJ1-5; size: NA; length: 18; V: TRBV15; D: TRBD1; DNA: TGTGCCACCAGCAGATCGGGAACAGGGGGCGCGAGCAATCAGCCCCAGCATTTT; CDR3: CATSRSGTGGASNQPQHF
J: TRBJ2-7; size: NA; length: 14; V: TRBV30; D: TRBD1; DNA: TGTGCCTGGAGTGAGGGGACAGGGACCTACGAGCAGTACTTC; CDR3: CAWSEGTGTYEQYF
J: TRBJ1-3; size: NA; length: 16; V: TRBV4-3; D: NA; DNA: TGCGCCAGCAGCCAATCTCAGGGTACTGTGGGAAACACCATATATTTT; CDR3: CASSQSQGTVGNTIYF
J: TRBJ2-7; size: NA; length: 15; V: TRBV11-2; D: TRBD2; DNA: TGTGCCAGCAGCTTAGTACTAGCGGCCTCCTACGAGCAGTACTTC; CDR3: CASSLVLAASYEQYF
J: TRBJ1-3; size: NA; length: 16; V: TRBV6-1; D: TRBD1; DNA: TGTGCCAGCAGTGATAGGGACAGCAGGGCTGGAAACACCATATATTTT; CDR3: CASSDRDSRAGNTIYF